The TCR beta chain described here comes from a study of esophageal squamous cell carcinoma under preoperative chemotherapy (dated 2018 in TCRdb). For the study in its entirety: In the study, TCR repertoires were profiled in both peripheral blood T cells and tumor-infiltrating lymphocytes. Repertoires from samples taken before paclitaxel-nedaplatin therapy were compared with repertoires from samples taken after paclitaxel-nedaplatin therapy. A handful of patients with primary esophageal squamous cell carcinoma made up the cohort. In patients with esophageal squamous cell carcinoma, the study looked at what paclitaxel-nedaplatin chemotherapy did to T-cell receptor repertoires. On the study overall, not on this receptor specifically: Post-treatment tumor-infiltrating lymphocytes appeared partly derived from peripheral T cells migrating into the tumor, not solely from local clonal changes. After chemotherapy, peripheral T cells showed a significant rise in TCR diversity, whereas tumor-infiltrating lymphocytes did not. Only five patients with esophageal squamous cell carcinoma were analyzed, making for a small cohort. Paclitaxel-nedaplatin therapy caused immediate and substantial changes in clonotype frequency, and abundant clones were more likely to contract than to amplify.

The meaning of the sample's time point label: before preoperative PTX-NDP chemotherapy. Before surgery, patients were given paclitaxel-nedaplatin as preoperative chemotherapy. CDR1 and CDR2 are read off the germline V gene as MNHNS and SASEGT. The CDR3 starts with the cysteine, ends with the phenylalanine, and has 12 residues. This entry keeps only the CDR3 DNA: 36 bases, framed from base 1. In regard to this clonotype: What antigen it recognizes has not been identified. A read error may produce the germline difference seen at one junction end.

Preparation of the library involved PCR. Sequenced using a HiSeq X Ten. High-throughput sequencing was used to characterize TCR repertoires. TCRdb applied fastp at Q25 and MiXCR to the public reads, then kept only in-frame beta chains. Rows with a matching CDR3 protein are joined into one entry that keeps the most common DNA and genes. This sample is represented by fewer than 18,000 distinct CDR3 sequences; 60% of them were singletons. The ten biggest clones cover over 40% of the sample. The rearrangement joined TRBV6-1 to TRBJ2-3; perhaps TRBD2 is the D gene, with 5 bases matching. Collection of the sample occurred from a patient given preoperative chemotherapy. The sequence was obtained from a human donor with esophageal squamous cell carcinoma. The donor label of this sample is uncertain. The CDR3 reads as follows: CASIGGVGTQDF. The DNA sequence is as follows: TGTGCCAGCATTGGAGGTGTAGGTACGCAGGATTTT.